A selection of T cell receptor beta chains follows, all from one sample in a study of cytomegalovirus exposure and HLA in healthy donors. Some clones are missing from TCRdb's copy, which holds only in-frame ones; the method was immunoSEQ multiplex PCR. The sample has roughly 180,000 clones; roughly 9.4% are singletons. Sequencing was performed on PBMCs. These receptors originate from a woman aged 25 to 45 in good health and CMV-seropositive. Both conserved end residues are part of each CDR3. A D gene is named only where the DNA matches it firmly. Clone size, where shown, is once, few, many, or a class for clones that have expanded.

d_gene,j_gene,v_gene,abundance,CDR3nt,CDR3aa
.,TRBJ2-3,TRBV4-2,.,TGTGCCAGCAGCCAAGAGATTGGGGGGACTGGGTTTGTGACGCAGTATTTT,CASSQEIGGTGFVTQYF
TRBD1,TRBJ2-1,TRBV11-3,.,TGTGCCAGCAGCTTTAGTCCAGGGGGATACAATGAGCAGTTCTTC,CASSFSPGGYNEQFF
.,TRBJ2-7,TRBV10-2,once,TGCGCCAGCAGAGTGACGGGGTCCGCCTACGAGCAGTACTTC,CASRVTGSAYEQYF
TRBD2,TRBJ2-7,TRBV5-1,few,TGCGCCAGCAGTCGGGGGGGGACCCTTAGGGACGAGCAGTACTTC,CASSRGGTLRDEQYF
TRBD2,TRBJ2-1,TRBV9,few,TGTGCCAGCAGCGCCCGGGACTATGCAAATGAGCAGTTCTTC,CASSARDYANEQFF
.,TRBJ1-1,TRBV10-2,few,TGCGCCAGCAGTGGAAGGGGTGGGGTGACTGAAGCTTTCTTT,CASSGRGGVTEAFF
.,TRBJ1-2,TRBV23-1,few,TGCGCCAGGCTCCAAACAGATCGGATCTTC,CARLQTDRIF
TRBD2,TRBJ2-2,TRBV7-9,.,TGTGCCAGCAGCTCAGAACCGGGACTAGCGGGGTCGAACACCGGGGAGCTGTTTTTT,CASSSEPGLAGSNTGELFF
TRBD2,TRBJ2-1,TRBV2,.,TGTGCCAGCAGTGACAGGCTAGCGGGTGACTACAATGAGCAGTTCTTC,CASSDRLAGDYNEQFF
TRBD1,TRBJ1-5,TRBV2,few,TGTGCCAGCAGTGAGGGACAGATCCGTGGGCCCCAGCATTTT,CASSEGQIRGPQHF
.,TRBJ1-1,TRBV5-1,.,TGCGCCAGCAGCCTATCCACCGAAGGAAGGGCGGGGAACACTGAAGCTTTCTTT,CASSLSTEGRAGNTEAFF
.,TRBJ2-7,TRBV11-2,.,TGTGCCAGCTCCTCATGGGCGGCGGACTACGAGCAGTACTTC,CASSSWAADYEQYF
.,TRBJ1-2,TRBV5-1,.,TGCGCCAGCAGCTTGGGGTTAGACTATGGCTACACCTTC,CASSLGLDYGYTF
.,TRBJ2-1,TRBV6-6,.,TGTGCCAGCAGTTACGACAGGCGTGGGGGCGAGCAGTTCTTC,CASSYDRRGGEQFF
.,TRBJ2-3,TRBV9,few,TGTGCCAGCAGCATCAGCGGGCCTGGCACAGATACGCAGTATTTT,CASSISGPGTDTQYF
TRBD1,TRBJ1-1,TRBV5-1,.,TGCGCCAGCAGCTTGGTCGGCCAGGGGGCGAGGAACACTGAAGCTTTCTTT,CASSLVGQGARNTEAFF
TRBD1,TRBJ2-1,TRBV7-9,few,TGTGCCAGCAGCCCCTCCCGCCCGACAGGGGATGAGCAGTTCTTC,CASSPSRPTGDEQFF
TRBD2,TRBJ2-1,TRBV7-2,few,TGTGCCAGCCTGACTAGCGGGAGGAGAAGGAATGAGCAGTTCTTC,CASLTSGRRRNEQFF
.,TRBJ2-6,TRBV30,.,TGTGCCTGGGGCCGGGCCAACGTCCTGACTTTC,CAWGRANVLTF
.,TRBJ1-1,TRBV2,.,TGTGCCGGGGGGGGAAGGAACACTGAAGCTTTCTTT,CAGGGRNTEAFF
TRBD2,TRBJ2-1,TRBV9,.,TGTGCCAGCAGCGTTGCGACTAGCGGGAGTCCTGAGCAGTTCTTC,CASSVATSGSPEQFF
.,TRBJ1-1,TRBV6-6,.,TGTGCCAGCAGTTACTCGAAGGAGAGCGCTGAAGCTTTCTTT,CASSYSKESAEAFF
.,TRBJ1-5,TRBV30,.,TGTGCCTGGAGTGTTGGGCAGGTCTTCAATCAGCCCCAGCATTTT,CAWSVGQVFNQPQHF
TRBD1,TRBJ1-2,TRBV5-4,many,TGTGCCAGCAGCCCCCGGACAGGGATCTATGGCTACACCTTC,CASSPRTGIYGYTF
.,TRBJ2-3,TRBV27,few,TGTGCCAGCAGTTTTTATCTATCACTAGGAACCTTAGATACGCAGTATTTT,CASSFYLSLGTLDTQYF
.,TRBJ1-5,TRBV30,.,TGTGCCTGGAGTTCGGGGGGCAGGGGATTCGATCAGCCCCAGCATTTT,CAWSSGGRGFDQPQHF
TRBD1,TRBJ2-3,TRBV5-1,few,TGCGCCAGCAGCTTTTCCGGGACAGGGGGCGGGACAGATACGCAGTATTTT,CASSFSGTGGGTDTQYF
TRBD1,TRBJ1-4,TRBV5-1,.,TGCGCCAGCAGCATAGCCGGGACAGGTGGAGAAAAACTGTTTTTT,CASSIAGTGGEKLFF
.,TRBJ2-7,TRBV5-1,.,TGCGCCAGCAGCTACCTAGGCAGACGTTACGACGAGCAGTACTTC,CASSYLGRRYDEQYF
TRBD1,TRBJ2-2,TRBV5-4,few,TGTGCCAGCAGCGCCGGACAGGGGAACACCGGGGAGCTGTTTTTT,CASSAGQGNTGELFF
TRBD2,TRBJ2-7,TRBV2,few,TGTGCCAGCAGAGCCGGGACTAGCGGGTCCTACGAGCAGTACTTC,CASRAGTSGSYEQYF
.,TRBJ2-5,TRBV5-4,few,TGTGCCAGCAGCTTGGGCGGGAAAAGAGGAGAGACCCAGTACTTC,CASSLGGKRGETQYF
TRBD1,TRBJ2-7,TRBV29-1,few,TGCAGCGTTGAAGACCACAGGGGAGTCAACGAGCAGTACTTC,CSVEDHRGVNEQYF
.,TRBJ2-7,TRBV19,.,TGTGCCAGTAGTATTCACAGCTCCTACGAGCAGTACTTC,CASSIHSSYEQYF
.,TRBJ2-7,TRBV11-2,.,TGTGCCAGCAGCTTAAGTCCAGGGTCCTACGAGCAGTACTTC,CASSLSPGSYEQYF
.,TRBJ1-1,TRBV7-9,.,TGTGCCAGCAGCTTAGAGGGAGGTTACACTGAAGCTTTCTTT,CASSLEGGYTEAFF
TRBD1,TRBJ1-5,TRBV6-1,few,TGTGCCAGCAGTGAAGCTCGGGGGACAGGGAGCAATCAGCCCCAGCATTTT,CASSEARGTGSNQPQHF
TRBD2,TRBJ2-1,TRBV30,few,TGTGCCTGGAGTTTGGGCGGGAGTCAGCATGAGCAGTTCTTC,CAWSLGGSQHEQFF
.,TRBJ1-1,TRBV5-1,few,TGCGCCAGCAGCTTAATGGGCAGGGAGGACACTGAAGCTTTCTTT,CASSLMGREDTEAFF
TRBD2,TRBJ2-7,TRBV11-2,few,TGTGCCAGCAGCTTAGGGCCCGGGACTACCTCCTACGAGCAGTACTTC,CASSLGPGTTSYEQYF